The clone carrying this TCR beta chain was picked up a small number of times. Its antigen is unidentified. The sample is drawn from a study of response to subunit inactivated influenza vaccine. Study outcomes and limitations: It was the authors' suggestion that each seasonal influenza vaccination recruits few new T cells.

TCRdb reprocessed the RT-PCR reads via MiXCR and lists one record per CDR3 protein. The data show about 160,000 distinct CDR3 sequences, roughly 11% seen once. CDR3 length: 15 amino acids. CDR1 is MDHEN, CDR2 SYDVKM, per germline. Trimming took 3 bases from V and 11 from J; bases not matched to a gene: 13. The input for sequencing was non-naive T cells sorted from PBMCs, taken 40 to 50 days after vaccination. The V and J genes are TRBV28 and TRBJ1-5, with 7 positions matching TRBD1. The receptor was derived from a man between 50 and 59 years old who received an inactivated influenza vaccine. The CDR3 reads CASSFEGQWVSAQHF. CDR3 DNA sequence: TGTGCCAGCAGTTTTGAGGGACAGTGGGTTTCAGCCCAGCATTTT.